The 7 T cell receptor beta chains given below trace back to one sample, sequenced in a study of blood T cell repertoires in COVID-19. Produced via immunoSEQ multiplex PCR; TCRdb's table is partial and in-frame only. The sample holds approximately 41,000 clones, around 90% seen once. Sample: peripheral blood. All receptors derive from a man in his fifties with active COVID-19.

The chain carries TRBV12-3 or TRBV12-4 and TRBJ2-3, with D perhaps TRBD1 (5 bases). With 3 bases removed from V and 6 bases from J, the gap between germline ends came to 10 bases. The CDR3 has 13 amino acids. CDR3: CASSFAGPDTQYF. In DNA, the CDR3 is TGTGCCAGCAGTTTTGCAGGGCCCGATACGCAGTATTTT.

This clone has a single count. The J gene is TRBJ2-1, the V gene TRBV5-1, with 7 bases matching TRBD1. Trimming at V came to 0 bases and at J to 6 bases, leaving 6 bases not matched to a gene. Germline V gene lookup returns CDR1 SGHRS and CDR2 YFSETQ. The CDR3 length is 15 residues. The CDR3 nucleotides read TGCGCCAGCAGCTTGGTTGAGACAGGGACCAATGAGCAGTTCTTC. This sequence encodes CASSLVETGTNEQFF.

V is TRBV28 and J is TRBJ1-5; 10 bases map to TRBD1. This CDR3 comprises 14 residues. Germline V gene lookup returns CDR1 MDHEN and CDR2 SYDVKM. The ends lost 6 bases at V and 7 bases at J; junction bases unmatched: 6. The CDR3 nucleotides are TGTGCCAGCAGCCCCGGGACAGGGGTACAGCCCCAGCATTTT. It yields the protein CASSPGTGVQPQHF.

The J gene is TRBJ2-1, the V gene TRBV7-9; D is undetermined. V gave up 1 base and J gave up 6 bases, with 13 bases separating them. Germline-derived CDR1 and CDR2 are SEHNR and FQNEAQ (reference sequence). CDR3 length equals 15 residues. CDR3 residues: CASSLVRAPVNEQFF. CDR3 sequence (DNA): TGTGCCAGCAGCTTAGTCCGCGCCCCTGTCAATGAGCAGTTCTTC.

This rearrangement joins TRBV3-1 (or the pseudogene TRBV3-2) to TRBJ1-2; D remains unclear. CDR3 length: 14 residues. The germline V gene has CDR1 LGHDT and CDR2 YNNKEL (reference sequence). The V end lost 1 base, the J end lost 8 bases, and 14 bases lay between the germline ends. The CDR3 nucleotides read TGTGCCAGCAGCCAAGTGGGAGGCGGAAACGGCTACACCTTC. Its translation: CASSQVGGGNGYTF.

This chain joins TRBV2 and TRBJ2-7, with 11 nucleotides matching TRBD2. This CDR3 has 15 amino acids. Germline V gene lookup returns CDR1 SNHLY and CDR2 FYNNEI. With V trimmed by 1 base and J by 3 bases, 2 bases remained unmatched. Here the CDR3 DNA reads TGTGCCAGCAGTGAAGAGACTAGCGGGATCTACGAGCAGTACTTC. Protein: CASSEETSGIYEQYF.

This chain joins TRBV14 and TRBJ1-3; no firm D call. The ends were cut back, 4 bases at V and 2 bases at J, with 9 bases in the middle. Germline V gives CDR1 SGHDN, CDR2 FVKESK. The CDR3 length is 14 residues. Written as DNA, the CDR3 is TGTGCCAGCAGCCCTAGCTTCGCTGGAAACACCATATATTTT. Translating gives CASSPSFAGNTIYF.